Listed below are T cell receptor beta chains from one sample, sequenced in a study of graft-versus-host responses after intestinal transplantation. The protocol was immunoSEQ multiplex PCR, while the TCRdb copy is restricted to in-frame clones and leaves out a portion. In the table there are approximately 70,000 clones, around 90% of which are singletons. The input for sequencing was bone marrow, taken 734 days after intestinal transplantation. The receptors were gathered from a human patient who received an intestinal transplant, so some T cells may come from the graft donor. The CDR3 runs from the conserved cysteine through the conserved F or W. The D gene is left open where the match is weak.

v_call: TRBV7-3; j_call: TRBJ2-3; d_call: TRBD1; cdr3_nt: TGTGCCAGCAGCTTAACTATGAGGGGGCCGACAGATACGCAGTATTTT; cdr3_aa: CASSLTMRGPTDTQYF
v_call: TRBV7-3; j_call: TRBJ2-7; d_call: TRBD2; cdr3_nt: TGTGCCAGCAGCCCCGGCCCTCTAGCGGGGGGGGGCTACGAGCAGTACTTC; cdr3_aa: CASSPGPLAGGGYEQYF
v_call: TRBV6-1; j_call: TRBJ2-5; d_call: TRBD2; cdr3_nt: TGTGCCAGCAGTGAATTGGGGGGAGGGGTCCAAGAGACCCAGTACTTC; cdr3_aa: CASSELGGGVQETQYF
v_call: TRBV6-1; j_call: TRBJ2-7; d_call: TRBD2; cdr3_nt: TGTGCCAGCAGTTCCGGGACTAGCGGGAGCTACGAGCAGTACTTC; cdr3_aa: CASSSGTSGSYEQYF
v_call: TRBV19; j_call: TRBJ2-1; d_call: TRBD2; cdr3_nt: TGTGCCAGTAAGGCGGGAGTAGAATACAATGAGCAGTTCTTC; cdr3_aa: CASKAGVEYNEQFF
v_call: TRBV6-1; j_call: TRBJ2-7; d_call: NA; cdr3_nt: TGTGCCAGCAGTGAATTCGGTTCGTACGAGCAGTACTTC; cdr3_aa: CASSEFGSYEQYF
v_call: TRBV4-2; j_call: TRBJ2-1; d_call: TRBD2; cdr3_nt: TGTGCCAGCAGCCATCGTAGCGGGGGACCTAATGAGCAGTTCTTC; cdr3_aa: CASSHRSGGPNEQFF
v_call: TRBV20-1; j_call: TRBJ1-6; d_call: TRBD1; cdr3_nt: TGCAGTGCTAGCTGGGACAGGGATCTCCACTTT; cdr3_aa: CSASWDRDLHF
v_call: TRBV29-1; j_call: TRBJ1-1; d_call: TRBD1; cdr3_nt: TGCAGCGTTGGCCGACAGGGGGGTACTGAAGCTTTCTTT; cdr3_aa: CSVGRQGGTEAFF
v_call: TRBV11-1; j_call: TRBJ1-1; d_call: TRBD1; cdr3_nt: TGTGCCAGCAGCATTGGACAGGGGCGAGACGCTTTCTTT; cdr3_aa: CASSIGQGRDAFF
v_call: TRBV6-5; j_call: TRBJ2-3; d_call: TRBD2; cdr3_nt: TGTGCCAGCAGCCCCGTGAGTAGCGGGAGGTATACGCAGTATTTT; cdr3_aa: CASSPVSSGRYTQYF
v_call: TRBV10-1; j_call: TRBJ2-1; d_call: NA; cdr3_nt: TGCGCCAGCAGTGAGCGGCAGAGGTGGCCCAATGAGCAGTTCTTC; cdr3_aa: CASSERQRWPNEQFF
v_call: TRBV19; j_call: TRBJ2-1; d_call: NA; cdr3_nt: TGTGCCAGTAGTCTCCGACTAGGGAATGAGCAGTTCTTC; cdr3_aa: CASSLRLGNEQFF
v_call: TRBV2; j_call: TRBJ2-7; d_call: NA; cdr3_nt: TGTGCCAGCAGTGACTTCGGGAACACGCTCTACGAGCAGTACTTC; cdr3_aa: CASSDFGNTLYEQYF
v_call: TRBV27; j_call: TRBJ2-1; d_call: TRBD2; cdr3_nt: TGTGCCAGCAGTTGGGTGGGGGGGGAAAATGAGCAGTTCTTC; cdr3_aa: CASSWVGGENEQFF
v_call: TRBV29-1; j_call: TRBJ2-1; d_call: TRBD2; cdr3_nt: TGCAGCGTTGAAGTAGGGTTAGCGCTAGCGGGGGGGCCGATGCAGTACAATGAGCAGTTCTTC; cdr3_aa: CSVEVGLALAGGPMQYNEQFF